This entry describes one TCR beta chain. Germline values: CDR1 SGHTA, CDR2 FQGNSA. The CDR3 spans 15 residues. V lost 4 bases, J lost 6 bases, and 6 bases stayed unmatched. The sample comes from a study of T cells after posttransplantation cyclophosphamide. Sequencing was performed with immunoSEQ multiplex PCR; in TCRdb, only in-frame clones are kept and a portion is missing. The data show tens of thousands of clones, around 84% seen once. The clonotype comes from a man aged 25-45 years with a blood cancer, CMV-positive, and with a related stem cell donor. V usage is TRBV7-2 and J usage is TRBJ1-3; the match to TRBD1 covers 10 bases. Sequencing was performed on PBMCs. CDR3 sequence: CASSSRTGGENTIYF. The DNA for the CDR3 is TGTGCCAGCAGCTCCCGGACAGGGGGTGAAAACACCATATATTTT.